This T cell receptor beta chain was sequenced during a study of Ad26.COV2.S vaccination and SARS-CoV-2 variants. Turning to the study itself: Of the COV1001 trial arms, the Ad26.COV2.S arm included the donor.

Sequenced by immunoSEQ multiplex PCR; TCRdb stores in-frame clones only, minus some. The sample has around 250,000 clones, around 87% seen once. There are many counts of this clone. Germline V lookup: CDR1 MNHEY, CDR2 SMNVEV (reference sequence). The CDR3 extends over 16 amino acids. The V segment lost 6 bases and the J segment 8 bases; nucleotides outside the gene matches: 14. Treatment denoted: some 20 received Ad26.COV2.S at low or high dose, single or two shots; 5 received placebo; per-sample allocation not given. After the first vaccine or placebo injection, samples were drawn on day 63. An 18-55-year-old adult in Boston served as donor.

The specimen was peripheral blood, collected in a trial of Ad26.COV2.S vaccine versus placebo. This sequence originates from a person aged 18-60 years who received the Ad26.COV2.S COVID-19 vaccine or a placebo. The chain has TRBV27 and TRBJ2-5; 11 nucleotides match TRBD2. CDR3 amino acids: CASSSWGSGGAETQYF. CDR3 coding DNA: TGTGCCAGCAGCTCCTGGGGTAGCGGGGGGGCTGAAACCCAGTACTTC.